Sequencing of this TCR beta chain was carried out in a study of T-cell memory formation after mild COVID-19. CDR1 SGHVS and CDR2 FQNEAQ come from the germline V gene. Deletions cut 1 base from V and 7 bases from J, with 22 bases between. This CDR3 comprises 17 residues. Findings of the study overall: Specificity for SARS-CoV-2 was not confirmed among the second-wave clones peaking on day 37. CD4+ clones that contracted lay mainly in CM and EM; CD8+ ones lay in EMRA.

The sample holds many counts of this clonotype. Its antigen is not known. One entry per CDR3 protein results from TCRdb running MiXCR on the 5' RACE reads. The profile shows hundreds of thousands of distinct CDR3 sequences, under 8.5% of them singletons. This receptor was identified in a man aged 18 to 35 who had mild COVID-19 (a few samples of this study predate the infection). Cell type and time point are not known. J is TRBJ2-5 and V is TRBV7-8, with a weak D call TRBD2 (6 bases). Sequencing was carried out using PBMCs or a T cell subset sorted from them (not recorded which). The CDR3 coding sequence is TGTGCCAGCAGCTTAGATCTACTAGCCCGCGGCGAAGGGACCCAGTACTTC. The encoded protein is CASSLDLLARGEGTQYF.